The text below deals with one TCR beta chain. Antigen: not known. This record comes from a study of cytomegalovirus exposure and HLA in healthy donors. Broader study findings: Most of the TCR beta V segments (in an earlier analysis) were productive either about 90% or about 30% of the time. Researchers counted 164 TCR beta chains as cytomegalovirus-associated.

Germline CDR1 is MNHNS and CDR2 is SASEGT. This CDR3 contains 15 residues. V was cut by 5 bases and J by 6 bases, with 17 bases left in between. Primers for the PCR totalled 60 Vbeta and 13 Jbeta. Sequencing used immunoSEQ multiplex PCR; TCRdb keeps in-frame clones, though not all of them. The sample lists about 150,000 clones, over 80% occurring once. Sequenced sample: PBMCs. V usage is TRBV6-1 and J usage is TRBJ1-5; a weak D match, TRBD1 (6 bases). This receptor was obtained from a boy aged 2-9 years in good health and CMV-seronegative. The CDR3 DNA follows: TGTGCCAGCAGTAGCGACCAGGGGTGGGGTCAGCCCCAGCATTTT. Amino acids: CASSSDQGWGQPQHF.